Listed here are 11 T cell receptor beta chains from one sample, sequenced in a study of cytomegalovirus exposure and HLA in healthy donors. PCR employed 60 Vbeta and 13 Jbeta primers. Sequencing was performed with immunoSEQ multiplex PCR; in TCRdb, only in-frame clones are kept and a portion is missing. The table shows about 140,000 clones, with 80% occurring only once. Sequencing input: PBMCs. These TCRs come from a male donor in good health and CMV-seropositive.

The CDR3 region has the DNA TGTGCCAGCAGCTTAAAGGGGACAGGGGCGCCTCTCTACAATGAGCAGTTCTTC. Its translation: CASSLKGTGAPLYNEQFF. The J gene is TRBJ2-1, the V gene TRBV7-8, with 10 bases fitting TRBD1. Germline loops: CDR1 SGHVS, CDR2 FQNEAQ. The CDR3 is 18 amino acids. V was clipped by 2 bases and J by 3 bases; unmatched bases: 10.

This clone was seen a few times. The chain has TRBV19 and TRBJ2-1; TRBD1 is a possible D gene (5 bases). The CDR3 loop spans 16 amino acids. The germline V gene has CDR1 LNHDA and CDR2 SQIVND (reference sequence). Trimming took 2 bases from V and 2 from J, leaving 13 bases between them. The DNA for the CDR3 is TGTGCCAGTAGTATACAACAGCAGGGCCCCTACAATGAGCAGTTCTTC. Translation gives CASSIQQQGPYNEQFF. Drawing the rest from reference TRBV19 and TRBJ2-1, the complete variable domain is DGGITQSPKYLFRKEGQNVTLSCEQNLNHDAMYWYRQDPGQGLRLIYYSQIVNDFQKGDIAEGYSVSREKKESFPLTVTSAQKNPTAFYLCASSIQQQGPYNEQFFGPGTRLTVL.

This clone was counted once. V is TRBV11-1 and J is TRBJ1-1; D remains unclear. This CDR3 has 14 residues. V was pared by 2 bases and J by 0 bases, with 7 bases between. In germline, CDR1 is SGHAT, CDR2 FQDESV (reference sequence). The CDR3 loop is CASSLRRLNTEAFF. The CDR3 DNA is TGTGCCAGCAGCTTACGCAGATTGAACACTGAAGCTTTCTTT.

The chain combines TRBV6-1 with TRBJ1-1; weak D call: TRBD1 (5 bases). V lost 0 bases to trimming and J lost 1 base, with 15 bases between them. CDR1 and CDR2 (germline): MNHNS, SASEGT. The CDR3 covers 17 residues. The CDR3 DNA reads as TGTGCCAGCAGTGAAGCGCTTGGTTTCGGGGGGAACACTGAAGCTTTCTTT. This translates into CASSEALGFGGNTEAFF.

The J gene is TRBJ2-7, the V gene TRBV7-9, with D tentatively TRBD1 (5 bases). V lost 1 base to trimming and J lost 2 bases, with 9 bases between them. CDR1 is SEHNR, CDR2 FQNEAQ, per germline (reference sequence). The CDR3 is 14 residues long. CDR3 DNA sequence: TGTGCCAGCAGCTTAGGGACAACGGCCTACGAGCAGTACTTC. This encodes CASSLGTTAYEQYF.

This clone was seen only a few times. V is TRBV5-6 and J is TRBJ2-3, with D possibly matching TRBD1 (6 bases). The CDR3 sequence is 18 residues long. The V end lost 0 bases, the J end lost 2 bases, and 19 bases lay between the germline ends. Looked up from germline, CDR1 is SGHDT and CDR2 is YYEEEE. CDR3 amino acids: CASSLDEFDRSHTDTQYF. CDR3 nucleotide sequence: TGTGCCAGCAGCTTGGACGAGTTTGACAGGTCTCACACAGATACGCAGTATTTT.

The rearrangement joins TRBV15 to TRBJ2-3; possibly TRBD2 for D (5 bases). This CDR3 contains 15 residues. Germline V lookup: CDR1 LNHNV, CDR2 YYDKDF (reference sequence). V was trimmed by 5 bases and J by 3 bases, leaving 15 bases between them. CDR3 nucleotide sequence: TGTGCCACCAGCCCCACATCGGGGAAAACAGATACGCAGTATTTT. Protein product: CATSPTSGKTDTQYF.

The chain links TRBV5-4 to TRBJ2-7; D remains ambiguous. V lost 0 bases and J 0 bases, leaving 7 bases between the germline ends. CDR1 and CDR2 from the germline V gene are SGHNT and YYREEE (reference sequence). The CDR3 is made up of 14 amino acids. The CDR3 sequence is CASSLVDTSYEQYF. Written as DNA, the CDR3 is TGTGCCAGCAGCTTGGTAGATACCTCCTACGAGCAGTACTTC.

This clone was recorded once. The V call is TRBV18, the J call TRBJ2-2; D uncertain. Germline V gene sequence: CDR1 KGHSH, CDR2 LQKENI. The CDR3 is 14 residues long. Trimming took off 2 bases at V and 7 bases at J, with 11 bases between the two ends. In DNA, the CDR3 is TGTGCCAGCTCACCAGGTGTGGCAGACGGGGAGCTGTTTTTT. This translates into CASSPGVADGELFF.

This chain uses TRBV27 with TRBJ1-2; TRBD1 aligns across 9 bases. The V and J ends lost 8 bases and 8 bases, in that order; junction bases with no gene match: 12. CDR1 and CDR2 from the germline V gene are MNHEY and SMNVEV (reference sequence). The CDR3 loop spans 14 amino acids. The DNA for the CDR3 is TGTGCCAGCGCTTCAGGGACAGGGTGGGAGGGCTACACCTTC. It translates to CASASGTGWEGYTF.

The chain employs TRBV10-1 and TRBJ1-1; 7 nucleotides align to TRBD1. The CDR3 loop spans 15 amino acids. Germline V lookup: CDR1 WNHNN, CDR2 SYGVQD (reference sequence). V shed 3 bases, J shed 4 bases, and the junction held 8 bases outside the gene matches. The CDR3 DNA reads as TGCGCCAGCAGTGATTCGGCAGGGGGTATCACTGAAGCTTTCTTT. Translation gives CASSDSAGGITEAFF.